Detailed here is one TCR beta chain. The antigen remains undetermined. The record originates from a study of T cells after yellow fever vaccination. This CDR3 is built from 13 residues. CDR1 and CDR2 (germline): SGHRS, YFSETQ. Trimming took 4 bases from V and 3 from J, leaving 8 bases between them. For TCR, cDNA came from 5'RACE template switching, which added a universal primer site and UMIs. Each CDR3 protein is one row after TCRdb ran MiXCR on the 5' RACE reads. The sample holds some 300,000 distinct CDR3 sequences; 8.5% to 10% are singletons and the top ten take about 3.7%. Whole-study results and caveats: The secondary T-cell response peaked on day 5, not day 15, but was weaker. Among primary-vaccination clones, most reappeared after the booster, at about 95% for CD4 and around 90% for CD8.

The chain employs TRBV5-1 and TRBJ2-1, with D hard to call. This receptor was obtained from a young man who received the YFV17D yellow fever vaccine. The material was CD4+ T cells sorted from PBMCs, obtained 5 days after the yellow fever booster vaccination. CDR3 loop: CASSERRYNEQFF. DNA of the CDR3: TGCGCCAGCAGCGAGCGCCGCTACAATGAGCAGTTCTTC.